The 2 T cell receptor beta chains below all came from one sample that was sequenced in a study of blood T cell repertoires in COVID-19. Profiling relied on immunoSEQ multiplex PCR, and the TCRdb table lists in-frame clones only, not all of them. The table has a few hundred thousand clones, around 82% seen once. The sequencing sample was made of PBMCs or T cells enriched from blood (not recorded which). The receptors originated from a man younger than 45 with acute COVID-19.

The chain carries TRBV5-1 and TRBJ2-7; 7 bases are shared with TRBD2. The CDR3 is made up of 16 amino acids. Germline loops: CDR1 SGHRS, CDR2 YFSETQ. Losses at the gene ends were 4 bases for V and 1 base for J; bases not matched to a gene: 11. Here the CDR3 DNA reads TGCGCCAGCAGCCAAACGGGGGGTGGGGAATCCTACGAGCAGTACTTC. This gives the protein CASSQTGGGESYEQYF.

This clone has a count of ten or more. The rearrangement links TRBV24-1 to TRBJ2-2; no clear D. Germline values: CDR1 KGHDR, CDR2 SFDVKD. This CDR3 is 14 amino acids long. V lost 2 bases and J 4 bases, leaving 7 bases between the germline ends. CDR3 in DNA: TGTGCCACCAGTGATTACCCGGGCACCGGGGAGCTGTTTTTT. Translated, it gives CATSDYPGTGELFF.